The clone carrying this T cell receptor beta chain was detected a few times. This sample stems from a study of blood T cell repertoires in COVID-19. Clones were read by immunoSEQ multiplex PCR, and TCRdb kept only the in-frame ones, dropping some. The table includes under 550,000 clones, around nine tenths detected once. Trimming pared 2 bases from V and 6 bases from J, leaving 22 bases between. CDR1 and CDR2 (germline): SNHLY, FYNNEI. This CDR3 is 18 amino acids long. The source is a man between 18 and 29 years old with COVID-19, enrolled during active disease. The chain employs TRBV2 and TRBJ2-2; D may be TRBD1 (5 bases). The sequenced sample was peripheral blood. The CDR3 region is CASSEQGLAGSPAGELFF. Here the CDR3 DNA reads TGTGCCAGCAGTGAACAAGGGCTGGCAGGGTCGCCGGCCGGGGAGCTGTTTTTT.